These 4 T cell receptor beta chains were sequenced from one sample in a study of post-analysis software for immune sequencing data. Whole-study results and caveats: Included in a set of about 5 TRBV segments more frequent in patients than controls were TRBV5-6, TRBV5-1 and TRBV20-1.

Unique molecular identifiers were present in the TCR beta cDNA libraries. TCRdb called the PCR reads again in MiXCR, with one record for every CDR3 protein. In the table there are fewer than 850,000 distinct CDR3 sequences, around 45% of which are singletons. Their specific antigens are unknown. The sequencing sample was made of blood. The receptors derive from a girl between 10 and 17 years old with multiple sclerosis.

The chain recombines TRBV6-4 with TRBJ2-1; the match to TRBD1 covers 9 bases. Trimming at V came to 3 bases and at J to 9 bases, leaving 9 bases not matched to a gene. The length of the CDR3 is 15 residues. Germline V gene lookup returns CDR1 MRHNA and CDR2 SNTAGT. The CDR3 nucleotides are TGTGCCAGCAGTGAAAAGAGACAGGGGGTTAGTGAGCAGTTCTTC. Encoded protein: CASSEKRQGVSEQFF.

The V and J genes are TRBV7-9 and TRBJ2-5; unclear D gene. V was shortened by 8 bases and J by 4 bases, with 14 bases between the two germline ends. CDR1 is SEHNR, CDR2 FQNEAQ, per germline (reference sequence). There are 13 residues in the CDR3. The CDR3 spells CASSPLIRETQYF. CDR3 DNA sequence: TGTGCCAGCTCACCATTGATTCGAGAGACCCAGTACTTC.

This clonotype has a single count. This chain joins TRBV9 and TRBJ1-5; perhaps TRBD1 as D (6 bases). CDR1 and CDR2 from the germline V gene are SGDLS and YYNGEE. V dropped 1 base and J dropped 6 bases, with 11 bases sitting between them. The CDR3 extends over 14 amino acids. The CDR3 here is CASSVSGEGQPQHF. As DNA, the CDR3 is TGTGCCAGCAGCGTATCAGGGGAAGGTCAGCCCCAGCATTTT.

This chain links TRBV6-2 or TRBV6-3 with TRBJ2-4, with D tentatively TRBD1 (5 bases). V was trimmed by 6 bases and J by 15 bases, leaving 15 bases between them. In germline, CDR1 is MNHEY, CDR2 SVGEGT. CDR3 length: 11 amino acids. In nucleotides, the CDR3 is TGTGCCAGCAGCGATGGACATGACCTGTACTTC. Protein: CASSDGHDLYF.